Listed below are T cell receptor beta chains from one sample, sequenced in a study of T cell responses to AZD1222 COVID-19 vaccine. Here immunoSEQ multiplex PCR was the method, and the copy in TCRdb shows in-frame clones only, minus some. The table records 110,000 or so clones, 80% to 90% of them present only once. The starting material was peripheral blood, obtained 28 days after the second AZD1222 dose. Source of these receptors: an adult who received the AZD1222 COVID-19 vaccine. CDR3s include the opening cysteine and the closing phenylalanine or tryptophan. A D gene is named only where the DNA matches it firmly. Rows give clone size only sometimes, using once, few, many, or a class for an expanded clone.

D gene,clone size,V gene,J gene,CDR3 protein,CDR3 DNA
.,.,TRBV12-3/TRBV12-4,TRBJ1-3,CASSLLDGTIYF,TGTGCCAGCAGCCTCCTTGACGGCACCATATATTTT
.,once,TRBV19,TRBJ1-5,CASRRQENQPQHF,TGTGCCAGTAGGCGACAGGAGAATCAGCCCCAGCATTTT
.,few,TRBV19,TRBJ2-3,CASSIGGTTDPKVQYF,TGTGCCAGTAGTATCGGCGGGACGACTGATCCAAAGGTGCAGTATTTT
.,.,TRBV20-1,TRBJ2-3,CSAGIPDTQYF,TGCAGTGCCGGAATCCCAGATACGCAGTATTTT
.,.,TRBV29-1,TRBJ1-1,CSGKNGQSEAFF,TGCAGCGGAAAAAACGGACAGTCAGAGGCTTTCTTT
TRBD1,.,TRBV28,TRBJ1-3,CASSPDRVGNTIYF,TGTGCCAGCAGCCCCGACAGGGTGGGAAACACCATATATTTT
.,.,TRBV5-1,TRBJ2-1,CASSLPQGNSYNEQFF,TGCGCCAGCAGCCTCCCCCAGGGGAACTCCTACAATGAGCAGTTCTTC
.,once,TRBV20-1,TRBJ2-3,CSASNGTSTDTQYF,TGCAGTGCTAGTAACGGGACTAGCACAGATACGCAGTATTTT
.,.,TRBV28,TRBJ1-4,CASSENHTPLFF,TGTGCCAGCAGTGAGAACCATACCCCGCTGTTTTTT
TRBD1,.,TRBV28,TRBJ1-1,CASRETGGYTEAFF,TGTGCCAGCAGAGAAACAGGGGGCTACACTGAAGCTTTCTTT
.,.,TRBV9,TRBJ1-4,CASSVGVSLNEKLFF,TGTGCCAGCAGCGTAGGAGTTTCCCTTAATGAAAAACTGTTTTTT
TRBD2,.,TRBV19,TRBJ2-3,CASISLAGGSDTQYF,TGTGCCAGTATCTCACTAGCGGGAGGCTCAGATACGCAGTATTTT
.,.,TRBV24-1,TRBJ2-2,CATAGPNTGELFF,TGTGCCACCGCGGGACCGAACACCGGGGAGCTGTTTTTT
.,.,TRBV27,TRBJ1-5,CASSLGATGNQPQHF,TGTGCCAGCAGTTTAGGCGCCACAGGAAATCAGCCCCAGCATTTT
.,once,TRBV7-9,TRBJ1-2,CASSLSAGSYGYTF,TGTGCCAGCAGCTTATCGGCGGGCAGCTATGGCTACACCTTC
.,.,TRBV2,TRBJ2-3,CASSKTSNKATDTQYF,TGTGCCAGCAGTAAAACAAGTAACAAAGCCACAGATACGCAGTATTTT
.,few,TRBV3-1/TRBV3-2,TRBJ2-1,CASSQESLNEQFF,TGTGCCAGCAGCCAAGAGTCCCTGAATGAGCAGTTCTTC
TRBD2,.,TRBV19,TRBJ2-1,CASSIRWIAGGHAEQFF,TGTGCCAGTAGTATTCGGTGGATAGCGGGAGGGCATGCTGAGCAGTTCTTC
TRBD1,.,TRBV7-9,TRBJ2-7,CASSWGQGWGEQYF,TGTGCCAGCAGCTGGGGACAGGGGTGGGGCGAGCAGTACTTC
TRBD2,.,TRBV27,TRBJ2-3,CASSAGLAGVLDTQYF,TGTGCCAGCAGTGCGGGACTAGCGGGAGTATTAGATACGCAGTATTTT
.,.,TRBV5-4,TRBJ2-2,CASSGQGTGELFF,TGTGCCAGCAGCGGCCAGGGGACCGGGGAGCTGTTTTTT
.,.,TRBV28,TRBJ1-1,CASSSLPSEGGTEAFF,TGTGCCAGCAGTTCCCTCCCCTCCGAGGGAGGGACTGAAGCTTTCTTT
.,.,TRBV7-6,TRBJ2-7,CASSLATNPNYEQYF,TGTGCCAGCAGCTTAGCAACCAATCCGAATTACGAGCAGTACTTC
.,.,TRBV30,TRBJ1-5,CAWSVGGYGNQPQHF,TGTGCCTGGAGTGTAGGCGGGTATGGCAATCAGCCCCAGCATTTT
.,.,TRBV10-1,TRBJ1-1,CASMGQLNTEAFF,TGCGCCAGCATGGGGCAGCTGAACACTGAAGCTTTCTTT
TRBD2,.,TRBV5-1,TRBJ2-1,CASRNSGSYNEQFF,TGCGCCAGCAGGAATAGCGGGAGTTACAATGAGCAGTTCTTC
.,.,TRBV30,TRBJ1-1,CAWSLVATEAFF,TGTGCCTGGAGTCTGGTGGCCACTGAAGCTTTCTTT
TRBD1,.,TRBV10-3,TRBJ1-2,CAISTSTGGGYTF,TGTGCCATCAGTACTTCGACAGGGGGCGGCTACACCTTC
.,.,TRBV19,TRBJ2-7,CASSIGTPPVEQYF,TGTGCCAGTAGTATTGGGACTCCACCTGTCGAGCAGTACTTC
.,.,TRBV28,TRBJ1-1,CASRDRRATEAFF,TGTGCCAGCAGAGACAGAAGGGCCACTGAAGCTTTCTTT
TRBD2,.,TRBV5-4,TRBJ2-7,CASSLGGSVSYEQYF,TGTGCCAGCAGCCTCGGGGGGTCAGTCTCCTACGAGCAGTACTTC
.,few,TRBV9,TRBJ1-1,CASSVATRGVQNTEAFF,TGTGCCAGCAGCGTAGCTACCCGGGGGGTCCAGAACACTGAAGCTTTCTTT
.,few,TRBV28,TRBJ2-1,CASNGVLGSYNEQFF,TGTGCCAGCAACGGTGTGCTAGGTTCCTACAATGAGCAGTTCTTC
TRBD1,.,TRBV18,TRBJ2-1,CASSGQGTDEQFF,TGTGCCAGCTCAGGACAGGGTACGGATGAGCAGTTCTTC
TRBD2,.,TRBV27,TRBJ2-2,CASNRGGNTGELFF,TGTGCCAGCAACCGGGGGGGGAACACCGGGGAGCTGTTTTTT
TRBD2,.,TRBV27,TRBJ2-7,CASRGRGLAGPNPYYEQYF,TGTGCCAGCAGGGGGCGAGGCCTAGCGGGACCAAATCCCTACTACGAGCAGTACTTC
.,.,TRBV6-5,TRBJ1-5,CASSPLTVNQPQHF,TGTGCCAGCAGTCCACTGACAGTGAATCAGCCCCAGCATTTT
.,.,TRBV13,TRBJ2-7,CASSSPNSYEQYF,TGTGCCAGCAGCTCCCCTAACTCCTACGAGCAGTACTTC
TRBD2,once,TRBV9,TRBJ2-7,CASSEKREGVDEQYF,TGTGCCAGCAGCGAGAAGCGGGAGGGCGTTGATGAGCAGTACTTC